The 20 T cell receptor beta chains below all came from one sample that was sequenced in a study. In TCRdb, the 5' RACE reads were re-called with MiXCR into one record per CDR3 protein. Of roughly 4,900 distinct CDR3 sequences in the sample, about 70% were seen once. Specimen: naive CD4+ T cells sorted from blood. As for subset: naive CD4+ T cells, CD4+CD45RA+CD25-. Receptors were obtained from a female donor with breast cancer.

A few counts support this clonotype. The V and J genes are TRBV7-2 and TRBJ1-2; D is undetermined. CDR3 length equals 12 residues. CDR1 and CDR2 (germline): SGHTA, FQGNSA. Trimming took 5 bases from V and 5 from J, leaving 9 bases between them. DNA for the CDR3: TGTGCCAGCAGCCCCATACCTTATGGCTACACCTTC. Translating it yields CASSPIPYGYTF.

This clonotype appeared a single time. The rearrangement links TRBV29-1 to TRBJ2-2; D possibly corresponds to TRBD2 (6 bases). This CDR3 contains 15 residues. The germline V gene has CDR1 SQVTM and CDR2 ANQGSEA. V was shortened by 5 bases and J by 4 bases, with 17 bases between the two germline ends. This chain's CDR3 is CSVIIHGRVTGELFF. In DNA, the CDR3 is TGCAGCGTTATCATTCACGGGAGAGTCACCGGGGAGCTGTTTTTT.

This chain uses TRBV5-5 with TRBJ1-5; D perhaps matches TRBD1 (6 bases). Germline V gene sequence: CDR1 SGHKS, CDR2 YYEKEE (reference sequence). The CDR3 spans 19 residues. V was trimmed by 4 bases and J by 0 bases, leaving 23 bases between them. In DNA, the CDR3 is TGTGCCAGCAGCCTTGGACAGCCAAAACCTAAACATAGCAATCAGCCCCAGCATTTT. Its translation is CASSLGQPKPKHSNQPQHF.

V and J are TRBV10-1 and TRBJ2-2, with D hard to call. The CDR3 consists of 15 residues. V was shortened by 2 bases and J by 1 base, with 8 bases between the two germline ends. Germline V gene lookup returns CDR1 WNHNN and CDR2 SYGVQD (reference sequence). The CDR3 region is CASSENQQNTGELFF. The CDR3 DNA follows: TGCGCCAGCAGTGAGAATCAGCAGAACACCGGGGAGCTGTTTTTT.

The V and J genes are TRBV7-2 and TRBJ1-2; maybe TRBD1 (5 bases). From germline, CDR1 is SGHTA and CDR2 FQGNSA. The CDR3 covers 13 residues. Trimming took 5 bases from V and 8 from J, leaving 15 bases between them. The CDR3 loop is CASSPLGGDGYTF. DNA of the CDR3: TGTGCCAGCAGCCCCCTGGGGGGGGACGGCTACACCTTC.

The chain recombines TRBV20-1 with TRBJ2-2; no clear D. This CDR3 has 13 amino acids. Germline V lookup: CDR1 DFQATT, CDR2 SNEGSKA (reference sequence). The V gene lost 2 bases and the J gene lost 1 base, with 5 bases spanning the gap. CDR3 sequence reads: CSARIGNTGELFF. The CDR3 DNA reads TGCAGTGCTAGAATAGGGAACACCGGGGAGCTGTTTTTT.

This rearrangement joins TRBV30 to TRBJ1-1; maybe TRBD1 (6 bases). CDR1 is GTSNPN and CDR2 is SVGIG in the germline V gene (reference sequence). The CDR3 totals 16 residues. The V and J ends lost 2 bases and 3 bases respectively, with 19 bases between them. In nucleotides, the CDR3 is TGTGCCTGGAGTCCCCCCCGGGGGGGCCCGGACACTGAAGCTTTCTTT. Its translation is CAWSPPRGGPDTEAFF.

The chain is built from TRBV12-3 or TRBV12-4 and TRBJ1-4; weak D call: TRBD1 (5 bases). The V end lost 3 bases, the J end lost 5 bases, and 10 bases lay between the germline ends. CDR3 size: 14 residues. CDR3 region: CASSLSGRNEKLFF. In DNA form, the CDR3 reads TGTGCCAGCAGTTTGTCAGGGCGAAATGAAAAACTGTTTTTT.

This clonotype was picked up one time. The rearrangement links TRBV20-1 to TRBJ2-5; perhaps TRBD1 as D (6 bases). Trimming removed 1 base from V and 4 bases from J, with 10 bases in between. Per germline, CDR1 DFQATT and CDR2 SNEGSKA (reference sequence). The CDR3 is 13 residues long. CDR3 amino acids: CSARVRGLETQYF. The CDR3 region has the DNA TGCAGTGCTAGAGTCAGGGGCCTAGAGACCCAGTACTTC.

The chain couples TRBV20-1 to TRBJ2-2; D not resolved. CDR3 length: 12 residues. V lost 4 bases and J 8 bases, leaving 11 bases between the germline ends. Germline V gene sequence: CDR1 DFQATT, CDR2 SNEGSKA (reference sequence). The DNA for the CDR3 is TGCAGTGCTATCCATCCCCGGGGGGAGCTGTTTTTT. Translating gives CSAIHPRGELFF.

The chain is built from TRBV7-8 and TRBJ1-4; D remains unclear. This CDR3 contains 13 residues. The germline V gene encodes CDR1 SGHVS and CDR2 FQNEAQ. Trimming cost V 8 bases and J 5 bases, with 12 bases left between them. The CDR3 spells CASGDGWNEKLFF. In DNA, the CDR3 is TGTGCCAGCGGCGACGGCTGGAATGAAAAACTGTTTTTT.

The J gene is TRBJ2-7, the V gene TRBV12-3 or TRBV12-4; D gene uncertain. Trimming removed 8 bases from V and 1 base from J, with 12 bases in between. This CDR3 is 13 amino acids long. This chain's CDR3 is CASRVLGSYEQYF. CDR3 nucleotides: TGTGCCAGCCGGGTCTTGGGGTCCTACGAGCAGTACTTC.

J is TRBJ2-7 and V is TRBV7-2; D may be TRBD1 (6 bases). The germline CDR1 and CDR2 sequences are SGHTA and FQGNSA. Trimming pared 3 bases from V and 6 bases from J, leaving 21 bases between. This CDR3 is built from 16 residues. CDR3 coding DNA: TGTGCCAGCAGCTTCCCCCCAGGGGCCCAAGTTCGCGAGCAGTACTTC. This translates into CASSFPPGAQVREQYF.

Here the CDR3 reads CASNQGITNEKLFF. The CDR3 coding sequence is TGTGCCAGCAACCAGGGGATCACTAATGAAAAACTGTTTTTT. The rearrangement uses TRBV6-6 and TRBJ1-4; weak D call: TRBD1 (6 bases). This CDR3 has 14 amino acids. Germline assignment: CDR1 MNHNY and CDR2 SVGAGI (reference sequence). Trimming cost V 7 bases and J 2 bases, with 11 bases left between them.

This chain joins TRBV5-1 and TRBJ2-7; the match to TRBD1 covers 7 bases. The CDR3 has 14 amino acids. V lost 0 bases to trimming and J lost 2 bases; unmatched junction nucleotides: 2. CDR1 and CDR2 from the germline V gene are SGHRS and YFSETQ. The CDR3, as DNA: TGCGCCAGCAGCTTGGGTACAGGGGCCTACGAGCAGTACTTC. This codes for CASSLGTGAYEQYF.

The J gene is TRBJ1-4, the V gene TRBV2; the D is unclear. Looked up from germline, CDR1 is SNHLY and CDR2 is FYNNEI. Trimming left V 10 bases short and J 7 bases short, with 13 bases between. The CDR3 is 12 residues long. The CDR3 here is CATKRAGEKLFF. DNA for the CDR3: TGTGCCACCAAGAGGGCTGGTGAAAAACTGTTTTTT.

The chain carries TRBV10-1 and TRBJ2-3, with 8 bases lining up with TRBD2. The germline V gene encodes CDR1 WNHNN and CDR2 SYGVQD (reference sequence). The CDR3 runs 13 residues. With V trimmed by 1 base and J by 8 bases, 2 bases remained unmatched. For the CDR3, the DNA is TGCGCCAGCAGTGAGTTACGGGGGGGTACGCAGTATTTT. Its translation is CASSELRGGTQYF.

This clonotype was detected only a few times. J is TRBJ2-4 and V is TRBV29-1; 14 bases map to TRBD2. This CDR3 is built from 16 residues. With V trimmed by 5 bases and J by 6 bases, 9 bases remained unmatched. Per germline, CDR1 SQVTM and CDR2 ANQGSEA. The CDR3 bases are TGCAGCGTTTCCGGGACTAGCGGGAGTTCGTCAAACATTCAGTACTTC. It specifies CSVSGTSGSSSNIQYF.

This clonotype occurred once. The chain joins TRBV12-3 or TRBV12-4 to TRBJ2-3; D is undetermined. V dropped 7 bases and J dropped 0 bases, with 5 bases sitting between them. The CDR3 is 12 amino acids. The DNA for the CDR3 is TGTGCCAGCATGGAGAGCACAGATACGCAGTATTTT. Amino acids: CASMESTDTQYF.

J is TRBJ2-4 and V is TRBV2; 7 bases agree with TRBD1. Germline values: CDR1 SNHLY, CDR2 FYNNEI. The CDR3 is made up of 15 amino acids. With 7 bases clipped from V and 4 bases from J, the junction kept 10 bases outside the gene matches. The CDR3 is CASTVAGGSKNIQYF. DNA for the CDR3: TGTGCCAGCACGGTGGCAGGGGGTTCTAAAAACATTCAGTACTTC.